This entry concerns a single T cell receptor (beta chain). Libraries were prepared by immunoSEQ multiplex PCR; TCRdb keeps only in-frame clonotypes and omits some of them. Of approximately 90,000 clones listed, around 88% are singletons. This sample is part of a study of blood T cell repertoires in COVID-19. The receptor was isolated from an elderly woman with acute or convalescent COVID-19. The sample consisted of peripheral blood.

CDR3 coding DNA: TGTGCCAGTAGTATCACCCGGGGATCCTACGAGCAGTACTTC. Its protein is CASSITRGSYEQYF. J is TRBJ2-7 and V is TRBV19; D might be TRBD2 (5 bases). CDR3 length: 14 residues. Trimming took 3 bases from V and 1 from J, leaving 10 bases between them. Germline V gene lookup returns CDR1 LNHDA and CDR2 SQIVND (reference sequence).